The present TCR beta chain was sequenced within a study of cytomegalovirus exposure and HLA in healthy donors. Across the study: Clustering assigned about 80% of the approximately 400 genotyped donors to the Caucasian-associated ancestry cluster.

V shed 4 bases and J shed 0 bases, with 9 bases lying between them. The germline gives CDR1 ENHRY, CDR2 SYGVKD. This CDR3 is 15 amino acids long. A multiplex PCR was run with 60 Vbeta primers and 13 Jbeta primers. Authors' analysis steps: In a later analysis, the count reached 82 million or so unique TCR beta chains, with 10 million to 11 million shared. Here immunoSEQ multiplex PCR was the method, and the copy in TCRdb shows in-frame clones only, minus some. The DNA was the basis for D and trimming; V, J and clone size are from that table. The profile shows roughly 98,000 clones, around 80% of them singletons. About this clone: The antigen remains unidentified.

The study's findings and limits: One later analysis reportedly identified an Asian-associated ancestry cluster that showed fewer N-insertions than the roughly 620-donor mean. The study carried out a later analysis of TCR beta sequences. It associated approximately 16,000 of them with specific HLA alleles at a false discovery rate of 0.05.

The V gene is TRBV10-3, the J gene TRBJ1-4; D remains ambiguous. Source material: PBMCs. The TCR sequence derives from a man aged 18 to 30 in good health and CMV-seropositive. CDR3 DNA: TGTGCCATCAGTGGTGGCATTTCAACTAATGAAAAACTGTTTTTT. This translates into CAISGGISTNEKLFF.